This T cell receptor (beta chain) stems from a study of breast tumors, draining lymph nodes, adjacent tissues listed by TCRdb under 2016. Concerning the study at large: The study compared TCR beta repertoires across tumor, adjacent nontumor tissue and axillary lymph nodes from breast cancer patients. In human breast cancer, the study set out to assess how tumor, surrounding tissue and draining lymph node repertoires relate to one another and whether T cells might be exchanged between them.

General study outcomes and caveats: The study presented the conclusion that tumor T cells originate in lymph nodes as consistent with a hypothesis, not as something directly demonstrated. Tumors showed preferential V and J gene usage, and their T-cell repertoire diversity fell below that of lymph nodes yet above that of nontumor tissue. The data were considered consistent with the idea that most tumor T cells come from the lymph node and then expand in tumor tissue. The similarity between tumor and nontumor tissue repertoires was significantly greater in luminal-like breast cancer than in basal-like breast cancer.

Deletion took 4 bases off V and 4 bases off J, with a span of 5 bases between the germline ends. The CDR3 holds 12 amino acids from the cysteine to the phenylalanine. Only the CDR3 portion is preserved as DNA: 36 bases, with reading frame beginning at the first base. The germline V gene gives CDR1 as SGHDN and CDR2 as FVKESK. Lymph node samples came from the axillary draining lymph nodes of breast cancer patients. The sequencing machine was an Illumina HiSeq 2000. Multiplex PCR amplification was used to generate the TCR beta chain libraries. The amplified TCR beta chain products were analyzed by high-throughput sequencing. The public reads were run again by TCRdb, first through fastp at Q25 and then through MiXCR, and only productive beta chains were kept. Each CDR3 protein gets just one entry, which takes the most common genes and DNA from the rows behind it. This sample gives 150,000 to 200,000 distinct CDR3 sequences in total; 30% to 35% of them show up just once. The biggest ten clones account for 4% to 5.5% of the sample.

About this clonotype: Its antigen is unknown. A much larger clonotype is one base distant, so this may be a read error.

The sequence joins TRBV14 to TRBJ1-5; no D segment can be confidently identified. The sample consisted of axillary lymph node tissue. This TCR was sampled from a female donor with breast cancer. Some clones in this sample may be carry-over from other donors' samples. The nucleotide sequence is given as TGTGCCAGCAGCCCCTGGAATCAGCCCCAGCATTTT. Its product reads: CASSPWNQPQHF.